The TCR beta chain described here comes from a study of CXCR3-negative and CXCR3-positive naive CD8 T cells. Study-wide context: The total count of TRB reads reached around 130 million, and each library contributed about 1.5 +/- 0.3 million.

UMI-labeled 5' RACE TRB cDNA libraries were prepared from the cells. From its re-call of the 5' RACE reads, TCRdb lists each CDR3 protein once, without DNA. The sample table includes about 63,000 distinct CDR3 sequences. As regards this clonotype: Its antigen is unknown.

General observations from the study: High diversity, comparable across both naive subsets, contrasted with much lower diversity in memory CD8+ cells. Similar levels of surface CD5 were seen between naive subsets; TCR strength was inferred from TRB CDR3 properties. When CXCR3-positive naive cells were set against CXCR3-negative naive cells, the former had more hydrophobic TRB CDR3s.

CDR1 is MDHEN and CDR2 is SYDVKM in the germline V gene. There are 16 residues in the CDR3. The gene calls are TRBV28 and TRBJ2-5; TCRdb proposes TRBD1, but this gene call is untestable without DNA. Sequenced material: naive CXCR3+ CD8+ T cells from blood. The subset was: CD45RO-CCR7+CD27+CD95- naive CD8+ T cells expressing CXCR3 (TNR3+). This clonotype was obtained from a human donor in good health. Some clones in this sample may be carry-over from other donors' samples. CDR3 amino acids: CASSAGTGGEQETQYF.